The subject of this entry is one T cell receptor (beta chain). Via MiXCR, TCRdb re-called the 5' RACE reads, giving one row per CDR3 protein. The table shows 500,000 to 650,000 distinct CDR3 sequences, with about 12% occurring only once. This record belongs to a study of T cells after yellow fever vaccination. This receptor was identified in a man aged 30 to 39 who received the YFV17D yellow fever vaccine. Material: PBMCs, obtained on the day of the yellow fever booster vaccination.

As DNA, the CDR3 is TGTGCCAGCAGCCGCTATTTAGATACGCAGTATTTT. This codes for CASSRYLDTQYF. V usage is TRBV6-5 and J usage is TRBJ2-3; D gene ambiguous. V lost 6 bases to trimming and J lost 5 bases, with 9 bases between them. Germline loops: CDR1 MNHEY, CDR2 SVGAGI. This CDR3 is built from 12 residues.